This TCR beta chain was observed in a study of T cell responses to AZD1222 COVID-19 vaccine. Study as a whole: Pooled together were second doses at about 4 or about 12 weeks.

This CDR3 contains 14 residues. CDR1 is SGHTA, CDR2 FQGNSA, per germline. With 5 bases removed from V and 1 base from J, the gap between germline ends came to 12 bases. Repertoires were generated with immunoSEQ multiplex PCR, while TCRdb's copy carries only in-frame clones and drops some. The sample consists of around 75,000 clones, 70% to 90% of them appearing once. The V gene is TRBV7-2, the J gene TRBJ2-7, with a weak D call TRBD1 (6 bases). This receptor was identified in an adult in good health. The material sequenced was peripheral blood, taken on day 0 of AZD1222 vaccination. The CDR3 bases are TGTGCCAGCAGCGCGACAGGTAAATCCTACGAGCAGTACTTC. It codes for CASSATGKSYEQYF. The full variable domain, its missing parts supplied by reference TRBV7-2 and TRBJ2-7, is GAGVSQSPSNKVTEKGKDVELRCDPISGHTALYWYRQSLGQGLEFLIYFQGNSAPDKSGLPSDRFSAERTGGSVSTLTIQRTQQEDSAVYLCASSATGKSYEQYFGPGTRLTVT.